This TCR beta chain was sequenced for a study of blood T cell repertoires in COVID-19. The germline gives CDR1 KGHSH, CDR2 LQKENI. The length of the CDR3 is 16 residues. J was trimmed by 2 bases and V by 3 bases; bases with no gene match: 7. In the authors' workflow: Amplified reference gene primers provided the basis for estimating nucleated cell counts. The table came from immunoSEQ multiplex PCR; TCRdb's copy has only in-frame clones and leaves some out. The D gene and trimming were derived from the DNA, and the V and J assignments and clone size from that table. The sample has some 140,000 clones; approximately 80% are singletons.

This sequence originates from a man between 60 and 75 years old who had recovered from COVID-19. The rearrangement joins TRBV18 to TRBJ2-3; 8 bases fit TRBD2. Input material: peripheral blood. The CDR3 loop is CASSPITSGSTDTQYF. For the CDR3, the DNA is TGTGCCAGCTCACCCATAACTAGCGGATCCACAGATACGCAGTATTTT.